The 22 T cell receptor beta chains presented below share a single source sample, sequenced in a study of shared clonotypes between healthy human individuals. Here immunoSEQ multiplex PCR was the method, and the copy in TCRdb shows in-frame clones only, minus some. The sample gives some 2 million clones, roughly 95% of which show up once; roughly 1% is in the top ten. The naive CD8 population came from CD45RO-negative cells selected for CCR7, without terminally differentiated effector memory CD45RA+ cells. What was sequenced was naive CD8+ T cells sorted from blood. The receptors stem from a man younger than 35 in good health.

This clone was counted only a few times. The J gene is TRBJ1-2, the V gene TRBV6-1; 8 bases fit TRBD1. With V trimmed by 4 bases and J by 4 bases, 5 bases remained unmatched. CDR1 MNHNS and CDR2 SASEGT come from the germline V gene. The CDR3 spans 14 residues. The CDR3 nucleotides read TGTGCCAGCAGTGCACCCGACAGGGGCTATGGCTACACCTTC. Encoded protein: CASSAPDRGYGYTF.

The rearrangement joins TRBV27 to TRBJ1-5; 11 nucleotides line up with TRBD1. Per germline, CDR1 MNHEY and CDR2 SMNVEV (reference sequence). V was pared by 0 bases and J by 7 bases, with 8 bases of the junction left unmatched. The CDR3 runs 17 residues. CDR3 nucleotides: TGTGCCAGCAGTTTATCGCCCGGGACAGGGGGTAGACAGCCCCAGCATTTT. Its protein is CASSLSPGTGGRQPQHF.

This chain connects TRBV5-8 to TRBJ2-1; 7 bases line up with TRBD1. Germline CDR1 SGHTS, CDR2 YDEGEE. Losses at the gene ends were 0 bases for V and 3 bases for J; bases not matched to a gene: 6. The CDR3 is 16 amino acids. CDR3 sequence reads: CASSLALGTDYNEQFF. CDR3 sequence (DNA): TGTGCCAGCAGCTTGGCGCTCGGGACAGACTACAATGAGCAGTTCTTC.

The rearrangement links TRBV7-9 to TRBJ2-3; 7 nucleotides match TRBD2. Germline V gene lookup returns CDR1 SEHNR and CDR2 FQNEAQ (reference sequence). The ends lost 1 base at V and 4 bases at J; junction bases unmatched: 2. The CDR3 is 14 amino acids. Here the CDR3 reads CASSLGAGADTQYF. For the CDR3, the DNA is TGTGCCAGCAGCTTAGGGGCGGGAGCAGATACGCAGTATTTT. Using reference TRBV7-9 and TRBJ2-3 for the parts outside the CDR3, the full variable domain is DTGVSQNPRHKITKRGQNVTFRCDPISEHNRLYWYRQTLGQGPEFLTYFQNEAQLEKSRLLSDRFSAERPKGSFSTLEIQRTEQGDSAMYLCASSLGAGADTQYFGPGTRLTVL.

The J gene is TRBJ1-1, the V gene TRBV30; weak D call: TRBD1 (6 bases). The CDR3 is 12 residues long. V was trimmed by 5 bases and J by 4 bases, leaving 11 bases between them. Germline-derived CDR1 and CDR2 are GTSNPN and SVGIG (reference sequence). The CDR3 reads CAWERGSTEAFF. In DNA, the CDR3 is TGTGCCTGGGAAAGGGGGTCCACTGAAGCTTTCTTT. The full variable domain, its missing parts supplied by reference TRBV30 and TRBJ1-1, is SQTIHQWPATLVQPVGSPLSLECTVEGTSNPNLYWYRQAAGRGLQLLFYSVGIGQISSEVPQNLSASRPQDRQFILSSKKLLLSDSGFYLCAWERGSTEAFFGQGTRLTVV.

This chain uses TRBV13 with TRBJ2-7; 12 bases match TRBD2. Germline CDR1 PRHDT, CDR2 FYEKMQ (reference sequence). The CDR3 contains 13 residues. Unmatched junction bases numbered 8, after V lost 5 bases and J lost 12 bases. The CDR3 spells CASSIGLAGTAYF. CDR3 DNA sequence: TGTGCCAGCAGCATTGGACTAGCGGGGACGGCGTACTTC.

On this clone itself: This sample includes further DNA sequences coding for the same CDR3. The chain uses TRBV27 and TRBJ2-1, with D maybe TRBD2 (5 bases). The V gene lost 0 bases and the J gene lost 0 bases, with 9 bases spanning the gap. Germline V lookup: CDR1 MNHEY, CDR2 SMNVEV (reference sequence). The CDR3 is 16 residues long. The chain's CDR3 is CASSLSPGSSYNEQFF. As DNA, the CDR3 is TGTGCCAGCAGTTTATCGCCGGGAAGCTCCTACAATGAGCAGTTCTTC.

The rearrangement joins TRBV6-1 to TRBJ2-7, with 7 bases identical to TRBD2. From germline, CDR1 is MNHNS and CDR2 SASEGT. V lost 6 bases to trimming and J lost 3 bases; unmatched junction nucleotides: 5. This CDR3 region has 13 residues. Written as DNA, the CDR3 is TGTGCCAGCAGGGGGGGGGACGGCTACGAGCAGTACTTC. Its protein is CASRGGDGYEQYF.

The rearrangement links TRBV9 to TRBJ2-2, with 7 bases fitting TRBD2. Unmatched junction bases numbered 21, after V lost 3 bases and J lost 4 bases. The CDR3 covers 20 residues. Germline-derived CDR1 and CDR2 are SGDLS and YYNGEE. This CDR3 reads CASSAGVADVSGSGTGELFF. CDR3 DNA sequence: TGTGCCAGCAGCGCGGGGGTGGCAGATGTTAGCGGGTCGGGCACCGGGGAGCTGTTTTTT.

This chain's CDR3 is CAISEGRSWTEAFF. The CDR3 nucleotides are TGTGCCATCAGTGAGGGCAGGTCGTGGACTGAAGCTTTCTTT. The gene calls are TRBV10-3 and TRBJ1-1; D remains ambiguous. The germline V gene encodes CDR1 ENHRY and CDR2 SYGVKD. V lost 2 bases, J lost 5 bases, and 12 bases lay in between. The CDR3 runs 14 residues.

This clone appeared once. The chain recombines TRBV6-6 with TRBJ2-2, with TRBD2 matching over 14 bases. J lost 4 bases, V lost 6 bases, and 4 bases had no gene match. The CDR3 loop spans 16 amino acids. CDR1 and CDR2 (germline): MNHNY, SVGAGI (reference sequence). CDR3 loop: CASSPGLAGVTGELFF. The DNA of the CDR3 is TGTGCCAGCAGCCCGGGACTAGCGGGAGTCACCGGGGAGCTGTTTTTT.

The chain recombines TRBV10-2 with TRBJ2-7; the D gene is possibly TRBD2 (6 bases). Trimming stripped 4 bases from V and 4 bases from J, with 8 bases between. This CDR3 contains 12 residues. Germline loops: CDR1 WSHSY, CDR2 SAAADI. The CDR3 coding sequence is TGCGCCAGCAGTGGGGACTGGTACGAGCAGTACTTC. Translated: CASSGDWYEQYF.

The chain links TRBV30 to TRBJ2-1; 8 bases match TRBD2. Per the germline V gene, CDR1 is GTSNPN and CDR2 is SVGIG (reference sequence). The length of the CDR3 is 14 residues. V dropped 5 bases and J dropped 5; count of bases not matched to a gene: 8. CDR3 residues: CAWAGTSLHNEQFF. CDR3 bases: TGTGCCTGGGCCGGGACTAGTCTCCACAATGAGCAGTTCTTC.

The J gene is TRBJ2-7, the V gene TRBV5-5; D remains unclear. CDR1 and CDR2 from the germline V gene are SGHKS and YYEKEE (reference sequence). Between the trimmed V and J ends, which lost 0 bases and 2 bases, there was a span of 12 bases. The CDR3 spans 15 residues. CDR3 nucleotides: TGTGCCAGCAGCTTGGTTCCGGGCAGCCCCTACGAGCAGTACTTC. It encodes CASSLVPGSPYEQYF.

The chain is built from TRBV6-5 and TRBJ2-7; TRBD1 matches at 7 bases. V shed 2 bases and J 6 bases; nucleotides not matched to a gene: 13. The CDR3 covers 16 residues. Germline CDR1 MNHEY, CDR2 SVGAGI. The CDR3 loop reads CASSYGTDREVGEQYF. CDR3 coding DNA: TGTGCCAGCAGTTACGGAACTGACAGGGAAGTAGGCGAGCAGTACTTC.

The rearrangement joins TRBV27 to TRBJ2-7, with D unresolved. Germline assignment: CDR1 MNHEY and CDR2 SMNVEV (reference sequence). The CDR3 has 14 amino acids. Trimming pared 0 bases from V and 3 bases from J, leaving 9 bases between. The CDR3: CASSLSLDGYEQYF. The CDR3 region has the DNA TGTGCCAGCAGTTTATCGTTGGACGGCTACGAGCAGTACTTC.

The J gene is TRBJ1-1, the V gene TRBV5-8; tentative D call: TRBD1 (5 bases). V dropped 0 bases and J dropped 0 bases, with 9 bases sitting between them. This CDR3 contains 15 residues. Germline-derived CDR1 and CDR2 are SGHTS and YDEGEE. CDR3 DNA: TGTGCCAGCAGCTTGGAGTGGGGGTTGAACACTGAAGCTTTCTTT. This codes for CASSLEWGLNTEAFF.

The chain employs TRBV4-1 and TRBJ2-6; 8 nucleotides agree with TRBD1. Per the germline V gene, CDR1 is MGHRA and CDR2 is YSYEKL. Germline trimming cut 2 bases from V and 9 bases from J; bases unmatched to any gene: 6. The CDR3 has 15 amino acids. DNA of the CDR3: TGCGCCAGCAGCCAACCGCAGGGGGCGAACAACGTCCTGACTTTC. Encoded protein: CASSQPQGANNVLTF.

The rearrangement uses TRBV19 and TRBJ2-3, with 9 bases aligning to TRBD2. With 2 bases clipped from V and 3 bases from J, the junction kept 3 bases outside the gene matches. Germline V gene sequence: CDR1 LNHDA, CDR2 SQIVND (reference sequence). CDR3 length: 15 residues. CDR3 loop: CASSIILAGTDTQYF. The DNA of the CDR3 is TGTGCCAGTAGTATAATCCTAGCGGGGACAGATACGCAGTATTTT.

The V call is TRBV19, the J call TRBJ1-2, with no clear D. Looked up from germline, CDR1 is LNHDA and CDR2 is SQIVND (reference sequence). This CDR3 contains 13 residues. V was clipped by 4 bases and J by 3 bases, with 9 bases between them. CDR3 residues: CASSTGFYYGYTF. As DNA, the CDR3 is TGTGCCAGTAGTACCGGCTTTTACTATGGCTACACCTTC.

The rearrangement joins TRBV4-2 to TRBJ2-2; D is ambiguous. V was pared by 1 base and J by 2 bases, with 8 bases between. CDR1 and CDR2 (germline): LGHNA, YNFKEQ. The CDR3 runs to 15 residues. The CDR3 spells CASSQGTVNTGELFF. DNA of the CDR3: TGTGCCAGCAGCCAAGGGACGGTAAACACCGGGGAGCTGTTTTTT.

This CDR3 reads CASSQVVLAVGDEQFF. The DNA of the CDR3 is TGTGCCAGCAGCCAAGTTGTACTAGCGGTGGGGGATGAGCAGTTCTTC. V and J are TRBV4-2 and TRBJ2-1, with TRBD2 matching 8 bases. Germline V lookup: CDR1 LGHNA, CDR2 YNFKEQ. Unmatched junction bases numbered 10, after V lost 1 base and J lost 8 bases. The CDR3 has 16 residues.